This TCR beta chain was sequenced for a study of T-cell reconstitution after alpha-beta-depleted transplantation in children. Study-level points and caveats: Two months or so post-transplant, alpha-beta T cells reportedly derived from several hundred expanded graft clones. T-cell counts and diversity at one year post-transplant came mainly from newly produced T cells.

V gave up 2 bases and J gave up 3 bases, with 11 bases separating them. This CDR3 comprises 15 residues. Germline V lookup: CDR1 MNHEY, CDR2 SVGEGT. Remarks on this clonotype: Antigen unknown.

As it was prepared, the TCRbeta library received unique molecular identifiers. TCRdb reanalysed the PCR reads using MiXCR and keeps one entry per CDR3 protein. Altogether about 900,000 distinct CDR3 sequences are present, around 30% being singletons, with the ten largest covering about 28%. This receptor was taken from a boy under two years old who had a stem cell transplant for SCID, so the T cells may come from the graft donor. Sequencing used PBMCs, mostly from graft donor cells, obtained 360 days after TCRalphabeta/CD19-depleted stem cell transplant. The chain links TRBV6-2 or TRBV6-3 to TRBJ2-1; a weak D match, TRBD1 (7 bases). For the CDR3, the DNA is TGTGCCAGCAGTTACCAGGGGGGCTTCTACAATGAGCAGTTCTTC. It is translated as CASSYQGGFYNEQFF.